This T cell receptor beta chain is from a study of cytomegalovirus exposure and HLA in healthy donors. Looked up from germline, CDR1 is ENHRY and CDR2 is SYGVKD. Unmatched junction bases numbered 3, after V lost 5 bases and J lost 2 bases. The CDR3 has 14 residues. Points from the study as a whole: CMV serostatus was the sole immune exposure information available.

The PCR used 60 Vbeta and 13 Jbeta primers. Here immunoSEQ multiplex PCR was the method, and the copy in TCRdb shows in-frame clones only, minus some. The sample records 95,000 to 150,000 clones, 80% being singletons. This clone has only one observation. What it binds is not known. The TCR originated in a female donor in good health and CMV-seropositive. The chain carries TRBV10-3 and TRBJ2-3; 8 bases are shared with TRBD1. The sequenced sample consisted of PBMCs. The CDR3 coding sequence is TGTGCCATCAGTCTGGACAGGGCCACAGATACGCAGTATTTT. This encodes CAISLDRATDTQYF.